A selection of T cell receptor beta chains follows, all from one sample in a study of blood T cell repertoires in COVID-19. This table comes from immunoSEQ multiplex PCR, and its TCRdb copy is limited to in-frame clones, with some not included. The table has around 180,000 clones, approximately 81% seen once. Sequencing was carried out using peripheral blood. These receptors originate from a woman of 80 years or more with active or convalescent COVID-19. Each CDR3 is given with its conserved first and last residue. Each record gives: V gene, clone size, J gene, D gene, CDR3 DNA, CDR3 protein. D genes are given only for firm matches. Clone size is not always given. Where it is, it says once, few, many or a class for expanded clones.

TRBV2	.	TRBJ2-5	.	TGTGCCAGCAGTGGGAGCTACCAAGAGACCCAGTACTTC	CASSGSYQETQYF
TRBV5-4	.	TRBJ2-5	.	TGTGCCAGCAGCTTGGAAGGGAGGGGGGCCCAGTACTTC	CASSLEGRGAQYF
TRBV18	few	TRBJ2-4	TRBD2	TGTGCCAGCTCACCTAGCGGGAGAGCAAACATTCAGTACTTC	CASSPSGRANIQYF
TRBV5-1	.	TRBJ2-7	TRBD2	TGCGCCAGCAGCTTGGGGGCAGCGGGAGGCCGCTGGGAGCAGTACTTC	CASSLGAAGGRWEQYF
TRBV28	few	TRBJ1-5	TRBD1	TGTGCCAGCAGTTCCGGACAGGGGGCCGTTCAGCCCCAGCATTTT	CASSSGQGAVQPQHF
TRBV7-8	.	TRBJ2-2	.	TGTGCCAGCAGCTCCTTTTCCGGGGAGCTGTTTTTT	CASSSFSGELFF
TRBV30	.	TRBJ1-1	TRBD1	TGTGCCTGGAGTCTCCGGGACAGAAAACTATTT	CAWSLRDRKLF
TRBV21-1	.	TRBJ1-2	.	TGTGCCAGCAGCAAAGAGGGCAGGGGCCTTCTATCCACCTTC	CASSKEGRGLLSTF
TRBV5-1	few	TRBJ1-2	TRBD1	TGCGCCAGCAGCTTGACAGGGGGGTCCTATGGCTACACCTTC	CASSLTGGSYGYTF
TRBV6-5	.	TRBJ1-5	.	TGTGCCAGCAGCCCACGAGGGCGAGGGAATCAGCCCCAGCATTTT	CASSPRGRGNQPQHF
TRBV5-1	.	TRBJ1-1	TRBD1	TGCGCCAGCAGCTTGGAAAATACAGGGGGCACTGAAGCTTTCTTT	CASSLENTGGTEAFF
TRBV12-5	.	TRBJ1-3	TRBD1	TGTGCCTCAGGGGGAGGACAGAGCTCTGGAAACACCATATATTTT	CASGGGQSSGNTIYF
TRBV11-1	.	TRBJ1-1	.	TGTGCCAGCAGCCCAACACGGGGGGCTGAAGCTTTCTTT	CASSPTRGAEAFF
TRBV28	.	TRBJ2-3	TRBD2	TGTGCCAGCAGTTTGGGGGTCGGAGCGGGAGGCCTCACAGATACGCAGTATTTT	CASSLGVGAGGLTDTQYF
TRBV7-3	.	TRBJ1-1	.	TGTGCCAGCAGCTTAAAAGGCGGCACTGAAGCTTTCTTT	CASSLKGGTEAFF
TRBV12-2	.	TRBJ1-3	.	TGTGCAAGTCGCTTCCACAGGGGCAGTTCCGGGGGCTCTGGAAACACCATATATTTT	CASRFHRGSSGGSGNTIYF
TRBV5-8	.	TRBJ1-1	.	TGTGCCAGCAGCTTGTTCTCAGGGTTGAACACTGAAGCTTTCTTT	CASSLFSGLNTEAFF
TRBV15	.	TRBJ2-5	.	TGTGCCACCCCTGACAGGTCTCAAGAGACCCAGTACTTC	CATPDRSQETQYF
TRBV5-1	few	TRBJ1-1	.	TGCGCCAGCAGCTCCCTCGGGGGATCAGCTTTCTTT	CASSSLGGSAFF
TRBV5-8	.	TRBJ1-5	.	TGTGCCAGCAGCTTGCAGGGGAGCCGTCGCAATCAGCCCCAGCATTTT	CASSLQGSRRNQPQHF
TRBV21-1	.	TRBJ1-5	.	TGTGCCAGCAGCATCGACTGGGTTTGTCAGCCCCAGCATTTT	CASSIDWVCQPQHF
TRBV7-2	.	TRBJ1-1	TRBD1	TGTGCCAGCAGCCTGCGGACAGGGAGTAGCACTGAAGCTTTCTTT	CASSLRTGSSTEAFF
TRBV5-6	.	TRBJ2-5	TRBD2	TGTGCCAGCAGCTTGACTCTAGCGGGAGCAGAGACCCAGTACTTC	CASSLTLAGAETQYF
TRBV5-1	.	TRBJ2-3	.	TGCGCCAGCAGCTTGGCTCAGCGGTCCACAGATACGCAGTATTTT	CASSLAQRSTDTQYF
TRBV7-3	.	TRBJ1-1	.	TGTGCCAGCAGCTTAGGTCAGGCTGGCACTGAAGCTTTCTTT	CASSLGQAGTEAFF
TRBV15	.	TRBJ2-2	.	TGTGCCACCAGCAGAGATCGGCAGACAGCGGGCACCGGGGAGCTGTTTTTT	CATSRDRQTAGTGELFF
TRBV4-1	.	TRBJ2-3	TRBD2	TGCGCCAGCAGCCCCGAGGGGACTAGCGGGATTAAAGATACGCAGTATTTT	CASSPEGTSGIKDTQYF
TRBV19	.	TRBJ2-5	TRBD2	TGTGCCAGTAGCGGGACTATCCACCTTGAGACCCAGTACTTC	CASSGTIHLETQYF
TRBV29-1	.	TRBJ1-2	TRBD1	TGCAGCGTTGGACAGGGTGGTCCGTATGGCTACACCTTC	CSVGQGGPYGYTF
TRBV9	.	TRBJ1-1	.	TGTGCCAGCAGCCCGCTCGGGTCCATGAACACTGAAGCTTTCTTT	CASSPLGSMNTEAFF
TRBV6-2/TRBV6-3	.	TRBJ2-5	TRBD2	TGTGCCAGCAGTTACTGGAGCGGGAGGGAGACCCAGTACTTC	CASSYWSGRETQYF
TRBV6-5	.	TRBJ2-1	TRBD2	TGTGCCAGCAGATCCGGGACTAGCGGGCCCAATGAGCAGTTCTTC	CASRSGTSGPNEQFF
TRBV3-1/TRBV3-2	.	TRBJ2-1	.	TGTGCCAGCAGCCCCCGCCCCCTCACTAGTGTCGCTGAGCAGTTCTTC	CASSPRPLTSVAEQFF
TRBV2	.	TRBJ2-4	.	TGTGCCAGCTCGATTTTACAGGGCCTAGCCAAAAACATTCAGTACTTC	CASSILQGLAKNIQYF
TRBV5-5	.	TRBJ1-3	.	TGTGCCAGCAGCTTGGCGGTAATTTCAGGGGTTGGAAACACCATATATTTT	CASSLAVISGVGNTIYF
TRBV19	.	TRBJ2-5	.	TGTGCCAGTAGTATCCCTCGGGATCTTAGGTGGGAGACCCAGTACTTC	CASSIPRDLRWETQYF
TRBV4-1	few	TRBJ2-7	.	TGCGCCAGCAGCCTTACTTTCTCATCGTACGAGCAGTACTTC	CASSLTFSSYEQYF
TRBV7-8	.	TRBJ2-2	TRBD2	TGTGCCAGCAGCCCTAGCGGGAGATCTACCGGGGAGCTGTTTTTT	CASSPSGRSTGELFF
TRBV2	.	TRBJ2-1	TRBD2	TGTGCCAGCAGTGGCGGGACTAGATCCAATGAGCAGTTCTTC	CASSGGTRSNEQFF
TRBV6-1	.	TRBJ1-1	.	TGTGCCAGCAGTGAACGAGGGTACACTGAAGCTTTCTTT	CASSERGYTEAFF
TRBV3-1/TRBV3-2	.	TRBJ1-3	.	TGTGCCAGCAGCCCCGGACAAGGACGGGGGCTGGGGAGGGACACCATATATTTT	CASSPGQGRGLGRDTIYF
TRBV6-5	.	TRBJ1-2	TRBD1	TGTGCCAGCAGAAAGACAGGGGGCAGCGGTGGCTACACCTTC	CASRKTGGSGGYTF